The rows below give T cell receptor beta chains drawn from one sample of a study of T cell responses to AZD1222 COVID-19 vaccine. The assay was immunoSEQ multiplex PCR, and TCRdb's table has in-frame clones only and misses some. The sample shows about 78,000 clones, about nine tenths of them seen only once. The specimen comprised peripheral blood, sampled 28 days after the second AZD1222 dose. Every receptor here comes from an adult who received the AZD1222 COVID-19 vaccine. Both conserved end residues are part of each CDR3. The D gene is left open where the match is weak. The size field is filled for only some rows; it gives once, few, many or a size class.

J: TRBJ2-1
size: once
D: .
length: 14
V: TRBV6-5
CDR3: CASSPEQLGNEQFF
DNA: TGTGCCAGCAGCCCGGAGCAGTTAGGCAATGAGCAGTTCTTC

J: TRBJ1-2
size: .
D: .
length: 14
V: TRBV7-9
CDR3: CASRQRDGYYGYTF
DNA: TGTGCCAGCAGACAGAGAGACGGCTACTATGGCTACACCTTC

J: TRBJ1-2
size: .
D: .
length: 15
V: TRBV4-3
CDR3: CASSQEIFRDYGYTF
DNA: TGCGCCAGCAGCCAAGAGATATTCCGGGACTATGGCTACACCTTC

J: TRBJ2-3
size: .
D: TRBD2
length: 14
V: TRBV7-3
CDR3: CASSPGLAGDTQYF
DNA: TGTGCCAGCAGCCCGGGACTAGCGGGAGATACGCAGTATTTT

J: TRBJ2-1
size: .
D: .
length: 17
V: TRBV5-1
CDR3: CASSSWGAESSYNEQFF
DNA: TGCGCCAGCAGCAGCTGGGGGGCGGAGAGCTCCTACAATGAGCAGTTCTTC

J: TRBJ1-2
size: .
D: TRBD1
length: 14
V: TRBV6-5
CDR3: CASSRGQALYGYTF
DNA: TGTGCCAGCAGTCGCGGACAGGCCCTCTATGGCTACACCTTC

J: TRBJ1-2
size: .
D: .
length: 13
V: TRBV19
CDR3: CASTSLGRDGYTF
DNA: TGTGCCAGTACCTCATTAGGACGGGATGGCTACACCTTC

J: TRBJ2-7
size: .
D: TRBD1
length: 14
V: TRBV11-2
CDR3: CASSLVIRTGEQYF
DNA: TGTGCCAGCAGCTTAGTAATCCGGACAGGCGAGCAGTACTTC

J: TRBJ1-2
size: .
D: TRBD1
length: 15
V: TRBV10-3
CDR3: CAISESSGQGEGYTF
DNA: TGTGCCATCAGTGAGTCCTCTGGACAGGGGGAAGGCTACACCTTC

J: TRBJ2-3
size: .
D: .
length: 16
V: TRBV5-4
CDR3: CASSLGSGLGTDTQYF
DNA: TGTGCCAGCAGCTTAGGTAGTGGGCTCGGCACAGATACGCAGTATTTT

J: TRBJ1-3
size: .
D: TRBD1
length: 17
V: TRBV7-6
CDR3: CASSLSGTGASGNTIYF
DNA: TGTGCCAGCAGCTTGTCAGGGACAGGGGCCTCTGGAAACACCATATATTTT

J: TRBJ1-3
size: .
D: .
length: 13
V: TRBV5-1
CDR3: CATQDGSGNTIYF
DNA: TGCGCCACCCAAGACGGTTCTGGAAACACCATATATTTT

J: TRBJ2-5
size: once
D: .
length: 13
V: TRBV5-1
CDR3: CASTSGSTETQYF
DNA: TGCGCCAGTACCTCGGGGAGTACGGAGACCCAGTACTTC

J: TRBJ1-1
size: .
D: .
length: 14
V: TRBV27
CDR3: CASSTGTSNTEAFF
DNA: TGTGCCAGCAGTACGGGGACATCCAACACTGAAGCTTTCTTT

J: TRBJ2-1
size: .
D: .
length: 17
V: TRBV6-2/TRBV6-3
CDR3: CASSYTLNRASYNEQFF
DNA: TGTGCCAGCAGTTATACCCTTAATAGGGCTTCCTACAATGAGCAGTTCTTC